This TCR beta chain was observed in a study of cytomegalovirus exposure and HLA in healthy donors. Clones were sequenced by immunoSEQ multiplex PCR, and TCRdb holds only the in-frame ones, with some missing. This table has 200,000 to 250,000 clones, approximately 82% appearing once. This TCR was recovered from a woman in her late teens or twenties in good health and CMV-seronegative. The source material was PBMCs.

CDR3 region: CASSLRTGGRYGYTF. The CDR3 coding sequence is TGTGCCAGCAGTTTAAGGACAGGGGGTCGATATGGCTACACCTTC. This chain links TRBV28 with TRBJ1-2; 10 bases agree with TRBD1. The CDR3 is 15 amino acids. Germline V CDR1 and CDR2: MDHEN, SYDVKM. After removal of 2 bases from V and 5 bases from J, the junction contained 5 bases not matched to a gene.